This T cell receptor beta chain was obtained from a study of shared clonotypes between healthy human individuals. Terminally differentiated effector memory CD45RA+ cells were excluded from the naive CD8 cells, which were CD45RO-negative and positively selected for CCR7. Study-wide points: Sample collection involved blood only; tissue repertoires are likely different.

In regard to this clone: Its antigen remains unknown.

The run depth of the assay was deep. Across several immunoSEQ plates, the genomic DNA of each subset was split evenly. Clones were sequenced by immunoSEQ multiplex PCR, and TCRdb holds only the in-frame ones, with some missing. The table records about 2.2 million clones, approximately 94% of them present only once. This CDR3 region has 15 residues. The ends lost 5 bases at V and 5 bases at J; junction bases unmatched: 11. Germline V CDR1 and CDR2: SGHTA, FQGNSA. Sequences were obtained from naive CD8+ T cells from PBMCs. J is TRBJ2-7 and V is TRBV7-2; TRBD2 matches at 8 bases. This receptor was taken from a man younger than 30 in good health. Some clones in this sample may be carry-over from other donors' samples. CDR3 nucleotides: TGTGCCAGCAGCCAAGGTAGCGGGATAGGGCACGAGCAGTACTTC. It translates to CASSQGSGIGHEQYF.